The 18 T cell receptor beta chains in this list originate from one sample, sequenced in a study of T-cell memory formation after mild COVID-19. TCRdb independently ran MiXCR on the 5' RACE reads; one entry per CDR3 protein. The repertoire holds roughly 340,000 distinct CDR3 sequences, with 20% to 25% as singletons. The sequenced material came from PBMCs or a T cell subset sorted from them (not recorded which). Receptors were obtained from a man aged 18 to 35 who had mild COVID-19 (a few samples of this study predate the infection). Cell type and time point are not known.

The V and J genes are TRBV7-2 and TRBJ2-3; D is ambiguous. CDR3 length equals 13 residues. The germline CDR1 and CDR2 sequences are SGHTA and FQGNSA. V was cut by 3 bases and J by 5 bases, with 9 bases left in between. The CDR3 spells CASSLYSLDTQYF. DNA for the CDR3: TGTGCCAGCAGCTTGTACAGCCTAGATACGCAGTATTTT.

This clonotype was seen ten or more times. The V call is TRBV7-3, the J call TRBJ1-6; D remains ambiguous. The V end was cut by 3 bases, the J end by 7 bases, with 7 bases between. Germline V CDR1 and CDR2: SGHTA, FQGTGA. The CDR3 spans 13 residues. CDR3 in amino acids: CASSFRENSPLHF. The DNA for the CDR3 is TGTGCCAGCAGCTTTAGGGAGAATTCACCCCTCCACTTT.

Note on this clonotype: One base away lies a much larger clone, so this may be a sequencing read error. The chain joins TRBV6-2 or TRBV6-3 to TRBJ1-1, with D hard to call. Germline-derived CDR1 and CDR2 are MNHEY and SVGEGT. The CDR3 runs to 12 residues. CDR3 sequence reads: CASSYRAPEALF. DNA of the CDR3: TGTGCCAGCAGTTACAGGGCCCCTGAAGCTTTATTT.

V is TRBV5-1 and J is TRBJ1-3; 9 bases fit TRBD1. This CDR3 is 17 amino acids long. Germline V gene lookup returns CDR1 SGHRS and CDR2 YFSETQ. V gave up 4 bases and J gave up 0 bases; unmatched junction bases: 8. CDR3 loop: CASSETGGPTSGNTIYF. The CDR3 nucleotides read TGCGCCAGCAGCGAGACAGGGGGACCAACCTCTGGAAACACCATATATTTT. Full variable domain (remainder filled in from reference TRBV5-1 and TRBJ1-3): KAGVTQTPRYLIKTRGQQVTLSCSPISGHRSVSWYQQTPGQGLQFLFEYFSETQRNKGNFPGRFSGRQFSNSRSEMNVSTLELGDSALYLCASSETGGPTSGNTIYFGEGSWLTVV.

This clonotype has just a few counts. The rearrangement links TRBV6-2 or TRBV6-3 to TRBJ1-1, with no clear D. V lost 6 bases to trimming and J lost 10 bases, with 12 bases between them. Germline-derived CDR1 and CDR2 are MNHEY and SVGEGT. The CDR3 contains 11 residues. Written as DNA, the CDR3 is TGTGCCAGCAGGCATCAGGTCTCAGCTTTCTTT. Translation gives CASRHQVSAFF.

This clonotype was observed a few times. This chain uses TRBV5-1 with TRBJ1-1; D remains ambiguous. The CDR3 is made up of 14 amino acids. V was trimmed by 2 bases and J by 6 bases, leaving 14 bases between them. The germline CDR1 and CDR2 sequences are SGHRS and YFSETQ. Here the CDR3 reads CASSFVVLGSEAFF. In nucleotides, the CDR3 is TGCGCCAGCAGCTTCGTGGTTCTGGGTTCTGAAGCTTTCTTT.

The chain is built from TRBV19 and TRBJ2-1, with 9 nucleotides matching TRBD2. V lost 8 bases to trimming and J lost 9 bases; unmatched junction nucleotides: 8. The CDR3 sequence is 13 residues long. CDR1 is LNHDA and CDR2 is SQIVND in the germline V gene (reference sequence). The CDR3 DNA follows: TGTGCCAGTCGGCGGGGGGGCCCCGGTGAGCAGTTCTTC. Its protein is CASRRGGPGEQFF. Supplemented by reference TRBV19 and TRBJ2-1, the full variable domain reads DGGITQSPKYLFRKEGQNVTLSCEQNLNHDAMYWYRQDPGQGLRLIYYSQIVNDFQKGDIAEGYSVSREKKESFPLTVTSAQKNPTAFYLCASRRGGPGEQFFGPGTRLTVL.

The rearrangement links TRBV6-5 to TRBJ2-2; 11 nucleotides match TRBD1. After removal of 2 bases from V and 4 bases from J, the junction contained 0 bases not matched to a gene. The CDR3 contains 15 residues. Germline values: CDR1 MNHEY, CDR2 SVGAGI. CDR3 in DNA: TGTGCCAGCAGTTACGGGACAGGGGGCACCGGGGAGCTGTTTTTT. Translation gives CASSYGTGGTGELFF.

The chain uses TRBV7-3 and TRBJ1-1; D not resolved. The germline gives CDR1 SGHTA, CDR2 FQGTGA. The CDR3 sequence is 16 residues long. Trimming shortened V by 0 bases and J by 0 bases, and 11 bases separated the two germline ends. CDR3 loop: CASSLTPDAMNTEAFF. CDR3 coding DNA: TGTGCCAGCAGCTTAACGCCAGACGCCATGAACACTGAAGCTTTCTTT.

The chain recombines TRBV5-1 with TRBJ2-3; no firm D call. Germline V gene sequence: CDR1 SGHRS, CDR2 YFSETQ. The CDR3 length is 13 residues. V gave up 4 bases and J gave up 1 base, with 7 bases separating them. CDR3 sequence (DNA): TGCGCCAGCAGCGTCGCGGGCACAGATACGCAGTATTTT. It yields the protein CASSVAGTDTQYF.

In its sample, this clonotype was seen a few times. The chain has TRBV6-2 or TRBV6-3 and TRBJ1-6, with D uncertain. V lost 0 bases to trimming and J lost 14 bases, with 8 bases between them. The CDR3 is 12 amino acids. Germline CDR1 and CDR2: MNHEY and SVGEGT. This CDR3 reads CASSYSGGTLHF. CDR3 DNA: TGTGCCAGCAGTTACTCCGGAGGCACCCTCCACTTT.

The rearrangement uses TRBV7-2 and TRBJ2-1, with a tentative D call TRBD2 (6 bases). Trimming cost V 3 bases and J 3 bases, with 12 bases left between them. Germline V CDR1 and CDR2: SGHTA, FQGNSA. This CDR3 comprises 15 residues. This chain's CDR3 is CASSLGRGIYNEQFF. Here the CDR3 DNA reads TGTGCCAGCAGCTTGGGGCGGGGCATCTACAATGAGCAGTTCTTC. The complete variable domain, with remaining parts taken from reference TRBV7-2 and TRBJ2-1, reads GAGVSQSPSNKVTEKGKDVELRCDPISGHTALYWYRQSLGQGLEFLIYFQGNSAPDKSGLPSDRFSAERTGGSVSTLTIQRTQQEDSAVYLCASSLGRGIYNEQFFGPGTRLTVL.

The rearrangement joins TRBV5-1 to TRBJ1-1; D gene unclear. The CDR3 loop spans 17 amino acids. Trimming took off 1 base at V and 0 bases at J, with 16 bases between the two ends. Germline V lookup: CDR1 SGHRS, CDR2 YFSETQ. The CDR3 DNA follows: TGCGCCAGCAGCTTGTCCCGGCAGAGGAGGATGAACACTGAAGCTTTCTTT. It codes for CASSLSRQRRMNTEAFF.

CDR3 residues: CASSYGGEVEFF. The DNA for the CDR3 is TGTGCCAGCAGTTACGGCGGGGAAGTGGAGTTCTTC. The genes are TRBV6-5 and TRBJ2-1; TRBD2 might be the D (6 bases). Germline V gene data show CDR1 as MNHEY and CDR2 as SVGAGI. The V end lost 2 bases, the J end lost 14 bases, and 13 bases lay between the germline ends. The CDR3 has 12 residues.

The V call is TRBV20-1, the J call TRBJ2-1; 9 bases agree with TRBD1. After removal of 6 bases from V and 5 bases from J, the junction contained 8 bases not matched to a gene. The CDR3 length is 14 residues. CDR1 and CDR2 from the germline V gene are DFQATT and SNEGSKA (reference sequence). CDR3 sequence reads: CSALSGTGNNEQFF. DNA for the CDR3: TGCAGTGCCCTCTCCGGGACAGGGAACAATGAGCAGTTCTTC.

This chain joins TRBV5-1 and TRBJ2-7, with 7 bases matching TRBD2. CDR1 is SGHRS, CDR2 YFSETQ, per germline. With 1 base clipped from V and 3 bases from J, the junction kept 4 bases outside the gene matches. CDR3 length: 14 amino acids. The CDR3 loop reads CASSLPAGRYEQYF. CDR3 bases: TGCGCCAGCAGCTTGCCAGCGGGGCGCTACGAGCAGTACTTC.

The chain is built from TRBV9 and TRBJ1-5, with D possibly TRBD1 on 5 matching bases. The CDR3 extends over 14 amino acids. V shed 3 bases and J shed 5 bases, with 12 bases lying between them. Germline V lookup: CDR1 SGDLS, CDR2 YYNGEE. The CDR3, as DNA: TGTGCCAGCAGCGAGGCCGGGACCCATCAGCCCCAGCATTTT. Its protein is CASSEAGTHQPQHF.

The V call is TRBV4-1, the J call TRBJ2-5; 9 bases are shared with TRBD2. After removal of 3 bases from V and 3 bases from J, the junction contained 5 bases not matched to a gene. The germline V gene encodes CDR1 MGHRA and CDR2 YSYEKL. The CDR3 has 15 residues. The DNA for the CDR3 is TGCGCCAGCAGCCAGCCGCGACTAGCGGAAGAGACCCAGTACTTC. Translating it yields CASSQPRLAEETQYF.